The T cell receptor beta chain under discussion was sequenced for a study of CD8+ T cells in alopecia areata. TCR sequencing used cDNA made by reverse transcription of extracted RNA. Some clones are missing from TCRdb's copy, which holds only in-frame ones; the method was immunoSEQ multiplex PCR. The data contain over 200,000 clones, roughly 57% of them singletons. V was pared by 5 bases and J by 1 base, with 12 bases between. From germline, CDR1 is SEHNR and CDR2 FQNEAQ (reference sequence). The CDR3 extends over 15 amino acids. The starting material was CD4+ T cells sorted from blood, obtained at week 0. The clonotype was recovered from a human donor with alopecia areata. The chain recombines TRBV7-9 with TRBJ2-1; D is perhaps TRBD1 (6 bases). The CDR3 DNA reads TGTGCCAGCAGCGCCAGAGGGGGTTCCTACAATGAGCAGTTCTTC. It encodes CASSARGGSYNEQFF.